One T cell receptor (beta chain) is described in this entry. Its antigen is as yet unknown. This record comes from a study of OX40 agonist ivuxolimab in advanced cancers. Study conclusions and caveats: There was clonal expansion of CD4+ and CD8+ blood T cells by week 6 at 0.1 to 3.0 mg/kg. Expanded clones belonging to CD8+ T cells outnumbered, on average, those of CD4+.

Profiled with immunoSEQ multiplex PCR; TCRdb holds only in-frame clones, not every one. The top ten clones hold under 0.4% of a sample with tens of thousands of clones, roughly 89% of them seen once. The sequence derives from an adult with an advanced solid tumor such as melanoma, head and neck, liver or kidney cancer. The starting material was CD4+ or CD8+ T cells sorted from blood, obtained in a trial of the OX40 agonist ivuxolimab.

As DNA, the CDR3 is TGTGCCAGCAGCTTAGTATCAGGGGCGGGGGAGCAGTACTTC. Amino acids: CASSLVSGAGEQYF. The chain is built from TRBV11-2 and TRBJ2-7; D possibly matches TRBD1 or TRBD2 (6 bases each). The V and J ends lost 1 base and 7 bases respectively, with 14 bases between them. From germline, CDR1 is SGHAT and CDR2 FQNNGV. The CDR3 extends over 14 amino acids.